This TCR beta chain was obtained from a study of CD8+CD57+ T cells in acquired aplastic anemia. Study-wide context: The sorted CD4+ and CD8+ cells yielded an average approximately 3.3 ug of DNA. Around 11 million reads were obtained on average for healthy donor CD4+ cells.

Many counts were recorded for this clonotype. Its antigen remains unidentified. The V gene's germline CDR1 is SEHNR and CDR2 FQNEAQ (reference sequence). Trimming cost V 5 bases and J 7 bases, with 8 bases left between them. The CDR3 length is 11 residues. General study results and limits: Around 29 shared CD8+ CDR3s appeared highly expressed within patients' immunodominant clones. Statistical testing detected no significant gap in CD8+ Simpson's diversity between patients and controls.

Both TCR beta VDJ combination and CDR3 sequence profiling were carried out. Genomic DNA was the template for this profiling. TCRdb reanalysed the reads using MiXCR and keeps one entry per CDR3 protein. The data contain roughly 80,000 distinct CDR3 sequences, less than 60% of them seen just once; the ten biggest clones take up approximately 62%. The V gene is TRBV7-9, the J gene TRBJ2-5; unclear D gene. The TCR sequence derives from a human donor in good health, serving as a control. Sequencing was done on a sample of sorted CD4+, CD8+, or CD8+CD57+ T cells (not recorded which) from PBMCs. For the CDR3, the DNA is TGTGCCAGCAGCCCAGACTTGACCCAGTACTTC. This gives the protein CASSPDLTQYF.